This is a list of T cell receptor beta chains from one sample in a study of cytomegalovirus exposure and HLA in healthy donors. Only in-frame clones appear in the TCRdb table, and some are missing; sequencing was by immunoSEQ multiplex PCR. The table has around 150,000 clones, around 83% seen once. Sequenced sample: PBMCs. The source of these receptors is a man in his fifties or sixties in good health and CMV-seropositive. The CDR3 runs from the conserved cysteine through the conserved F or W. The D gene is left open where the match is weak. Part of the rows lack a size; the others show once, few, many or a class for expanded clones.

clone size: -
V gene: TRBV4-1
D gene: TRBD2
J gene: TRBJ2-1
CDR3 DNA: TGCGCCAGCAGCCAACGATTCTCTAGAGCGGGAGGGTACAATGAGCAGTTCTTC
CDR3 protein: CASSQRFSRAGGYNEQFF

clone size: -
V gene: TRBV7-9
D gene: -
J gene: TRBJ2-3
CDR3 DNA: TGTGCCAGCAGCTTAACAGGGAATGAGAGAGATACGCAGTATTTT
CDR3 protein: CASSLTGNERDTQYF

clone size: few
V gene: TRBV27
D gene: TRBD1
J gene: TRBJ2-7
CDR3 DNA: TGTGCCAGCAGTTTATACTCCGGGACAGGGGCAAACGAGCAGTACTTC
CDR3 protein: CASSLYSGTGANEQYF

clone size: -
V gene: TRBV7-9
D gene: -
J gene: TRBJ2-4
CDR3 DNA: TGTGCCAACAGCTCAGTTTATACAGGGATAGGGGCCAAAAACATTCAGTACTTC
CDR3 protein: CANSSVYTGIGAKNIQYF

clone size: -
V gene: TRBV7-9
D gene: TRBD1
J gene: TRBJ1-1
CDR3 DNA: TGTGCCAGCAGCCAGGGGGCTATCGAAGCTTTCTTT
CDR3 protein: CASSQGAIEAFF

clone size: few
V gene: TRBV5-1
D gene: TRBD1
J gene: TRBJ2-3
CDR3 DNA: TGCGCCAGCAGCTTCGGGACAGGGAGGACAGATACGCAGTATTTT
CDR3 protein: CASSFGTGRTDTQYF

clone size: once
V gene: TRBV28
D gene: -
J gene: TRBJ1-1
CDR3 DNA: TGTGCCAGCAGTTTCACGGGTCCGGGGACTGAAGCTTTCTTT
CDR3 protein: CASSFTGPGTEAFF

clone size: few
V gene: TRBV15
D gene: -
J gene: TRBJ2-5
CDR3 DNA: TGTGCCACCAGCAGAGATCAGGGGATAGAAGAGACCCAGTACTTC
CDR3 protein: CATSRDQGIEETQYF

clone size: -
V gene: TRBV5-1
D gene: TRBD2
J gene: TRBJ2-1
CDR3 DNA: TGCGCCAGCAGCTTTCTAGCGGGTCGGGATGAGCAGTTCTTC
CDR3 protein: CASSFLAGRDEQFF

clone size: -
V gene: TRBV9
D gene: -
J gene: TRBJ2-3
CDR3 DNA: TGTGCCAGCAGTTCCCCCGGGGATACGCAGTATTTT
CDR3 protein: CASSSPGDTQYF

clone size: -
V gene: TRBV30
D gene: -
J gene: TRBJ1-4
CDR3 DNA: TGTGCCTGGAGTACACAGGTTAATGAAAAACTGTTTTTT
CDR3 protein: CAWSTQVNEKLFF

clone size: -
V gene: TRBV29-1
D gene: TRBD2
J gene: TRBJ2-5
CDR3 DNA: TGCAGCGTTGAAGAATCACCAGCGGGAGGGCAAGAGACCCAGTACTTC
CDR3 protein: CSVEESPAGGQETQYF

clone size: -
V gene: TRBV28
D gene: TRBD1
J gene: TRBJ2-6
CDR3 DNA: TGTGCCAGCAGAACCAGACAGGGGATGGGCACTGGGGCCAACGTCCTGACTTTC
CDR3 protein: CASRTRQGMGTGANVLTF

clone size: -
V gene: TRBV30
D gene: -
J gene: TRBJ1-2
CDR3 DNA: TGTGCCTGGAGCGCTTGGAGTTCTGGGAACTATGGCTACACCTTC
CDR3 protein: CAWSAWSSGNYGYTF

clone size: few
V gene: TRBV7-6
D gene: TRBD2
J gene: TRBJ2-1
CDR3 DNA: TGTGCCAGCAGCCCACTAGCGGGGGTGCTCAGTGAGCAGTTCTTC
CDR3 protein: CASSPLAGVLSEQFF

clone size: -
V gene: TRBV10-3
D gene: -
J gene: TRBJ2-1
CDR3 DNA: TGTGCCACCCTCCATGCGTCGGGGGGCGATGAGCAGTTCTTC
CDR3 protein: CATLHASGGDEQFF

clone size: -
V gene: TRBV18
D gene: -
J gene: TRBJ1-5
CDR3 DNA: TGTGCCAGCTCGGCGGACAGAAATCAGCCCCAGCATTTT
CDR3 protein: CASSADRNQPQHF

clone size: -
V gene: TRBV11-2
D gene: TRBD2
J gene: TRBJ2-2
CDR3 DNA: TGTGCCAGCAGCCCTCGACTAGCGGGAGACCTCGGGGAGCTGTTTTTT
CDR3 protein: CASSPRLAGDLGELFF

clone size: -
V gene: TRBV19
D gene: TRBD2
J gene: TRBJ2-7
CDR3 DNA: TGTGCCAGTAGTATAGATCCCGCGGGAGCAATCTACGAGCAGTACTTC
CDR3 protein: CASSIDPAGAIYEQYF

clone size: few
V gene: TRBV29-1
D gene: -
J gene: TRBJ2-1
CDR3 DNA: TGCAGCGTTGATGGAGATAATGAGCAGTTCTTC
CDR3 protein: CSVDGDNEQFF

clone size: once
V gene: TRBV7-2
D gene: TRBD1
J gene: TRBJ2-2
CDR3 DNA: TGTGCCAGCAGCTTCCGGACAGGAAACACCGGGGAGCTGTTTTTT
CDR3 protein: CASSFRTGNTGELFF

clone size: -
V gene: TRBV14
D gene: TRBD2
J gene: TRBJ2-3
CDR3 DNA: TGTGCCAGCAGCCCATATCCGGGACTAGCGGGAGGCACAGATACGCAGTATTTT
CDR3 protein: CASSPYPGLAGGTDTQYF

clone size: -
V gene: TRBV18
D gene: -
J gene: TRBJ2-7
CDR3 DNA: TGTGCCAGCTCACCACCGCTCAGAAACTCCTACGAGCAGTACTTC
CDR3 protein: CASSPPLRNSYEQYF

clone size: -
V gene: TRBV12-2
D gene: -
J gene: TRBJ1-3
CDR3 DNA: TGTGCAAGTCGCTTCCGCCACAGGGGAATAAATGGAAACACCATATATTTT
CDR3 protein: CASRFRHRGINGNTIYF

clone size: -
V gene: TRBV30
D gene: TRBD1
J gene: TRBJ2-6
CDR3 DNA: TGTGCCTGGGCCGGGACAGGGAACTCTGGGGCCAACGTCCTGACTTTC
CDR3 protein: CAWAGTGNSGANVLTF

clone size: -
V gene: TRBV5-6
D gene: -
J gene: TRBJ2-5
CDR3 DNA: TGTGCCAGCAGACTCACAGGGGGGGAGGAGACCCAGTACTTC
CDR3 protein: CASRLTGGEETQYF